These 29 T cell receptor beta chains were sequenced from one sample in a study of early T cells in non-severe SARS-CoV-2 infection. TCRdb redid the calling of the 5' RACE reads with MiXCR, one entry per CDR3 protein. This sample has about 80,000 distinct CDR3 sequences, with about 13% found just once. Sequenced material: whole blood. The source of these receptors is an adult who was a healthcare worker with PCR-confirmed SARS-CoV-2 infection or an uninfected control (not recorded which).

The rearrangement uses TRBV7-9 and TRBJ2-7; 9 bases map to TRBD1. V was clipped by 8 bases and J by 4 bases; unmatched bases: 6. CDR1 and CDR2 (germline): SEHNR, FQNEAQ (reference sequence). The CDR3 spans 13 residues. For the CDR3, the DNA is TGTGCCAGCGGCGGGACAGGGAATTACGAGCAGTACTTC. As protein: CASGGTGNYEQYF.

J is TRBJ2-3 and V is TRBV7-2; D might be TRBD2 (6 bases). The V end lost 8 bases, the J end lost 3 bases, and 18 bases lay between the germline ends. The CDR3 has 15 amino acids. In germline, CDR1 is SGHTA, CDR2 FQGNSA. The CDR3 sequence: CASYGWGERTDTQYF. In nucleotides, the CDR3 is TGTGCCAGCTACGGTTGGGGGGAGAGGACAGATACGCAGTATTTT. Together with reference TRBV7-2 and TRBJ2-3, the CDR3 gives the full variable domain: GAGVSQSPSNKVTEKGKDVELRCDPISGHTALYWYRQSLGQGLEFLIYFQGNSAPDKSGLPSDRFSAERTGGSVSTLTIQRTQQEDSAVYLCASYGWGERTDTQYFGPGTRLTVL.

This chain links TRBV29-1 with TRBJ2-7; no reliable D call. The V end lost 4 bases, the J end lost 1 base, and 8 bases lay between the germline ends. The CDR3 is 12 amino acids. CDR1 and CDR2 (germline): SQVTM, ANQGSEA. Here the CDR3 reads CSVAWGSYEQYF. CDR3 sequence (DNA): TGCAGCGTTGCGTGGGGTTCCTACGAGCAGTACTTC.

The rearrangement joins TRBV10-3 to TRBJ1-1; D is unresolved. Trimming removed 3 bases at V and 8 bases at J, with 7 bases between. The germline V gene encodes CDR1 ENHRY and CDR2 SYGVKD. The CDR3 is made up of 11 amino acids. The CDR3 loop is CAISELGEAFF. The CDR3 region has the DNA TGTGCCATCAGTGAATTGGGAGAAGCTTTCTTT.

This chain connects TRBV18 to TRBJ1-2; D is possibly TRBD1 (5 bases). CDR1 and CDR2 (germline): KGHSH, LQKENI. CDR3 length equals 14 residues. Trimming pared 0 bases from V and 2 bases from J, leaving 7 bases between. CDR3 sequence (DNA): TGTGCCAGCTCACCACCGCCAGGGAACTATGGCTACACCTTC. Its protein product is CASSPPPGNYGYTF.

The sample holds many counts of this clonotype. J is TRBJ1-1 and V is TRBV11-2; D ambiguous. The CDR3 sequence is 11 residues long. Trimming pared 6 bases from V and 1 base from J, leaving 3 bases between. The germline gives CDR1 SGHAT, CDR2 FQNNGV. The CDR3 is CASRRNTEAFF. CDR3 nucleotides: TGTGCCAGCAGAAGGAACACTGAAGCTTTCTTT.

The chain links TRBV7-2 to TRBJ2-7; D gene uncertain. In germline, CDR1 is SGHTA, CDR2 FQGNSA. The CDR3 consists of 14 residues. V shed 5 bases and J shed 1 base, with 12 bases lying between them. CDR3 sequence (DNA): TGTGCCAGCAGCCTAAGATCAGATTCCTACGAGCAGTACTTC. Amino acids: CASSLRSDSYEQYF.

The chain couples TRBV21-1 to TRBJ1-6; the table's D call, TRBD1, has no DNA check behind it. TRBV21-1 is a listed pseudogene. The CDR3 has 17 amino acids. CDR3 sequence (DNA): TGTGCCAGCAGCATCACGAGGACAGGGAATGGTAATTCACCCCTCCACTTT. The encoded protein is CASSITRTGNGNSPLHF.

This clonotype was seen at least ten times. Here the CDR3 DNA reads TGCAGCGCTACGGGACAGGGTAGTCATGAGCAGTTCTTC. Its protein product is CSATGQGSHEQFF. The gene calls are TRBV29-1 and TRBJ2-1; 9 bases line up with TRBD1. The CDR3 loop spans 13 amino acids. From germline, CDR1 is SQVTM and CDR2 ANQGSEA. V lost 7 bases, J lost 8 bases, and 9 bases stayed unmatched.

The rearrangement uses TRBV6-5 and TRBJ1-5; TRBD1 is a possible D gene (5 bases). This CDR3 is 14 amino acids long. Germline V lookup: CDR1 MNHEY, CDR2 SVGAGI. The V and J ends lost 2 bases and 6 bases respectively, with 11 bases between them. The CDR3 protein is CASSYAREGQPQHF. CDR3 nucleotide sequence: TGTGCCAGCAGTTACGCCAGGGAGGGTCAGCCCCAGCATTTT.

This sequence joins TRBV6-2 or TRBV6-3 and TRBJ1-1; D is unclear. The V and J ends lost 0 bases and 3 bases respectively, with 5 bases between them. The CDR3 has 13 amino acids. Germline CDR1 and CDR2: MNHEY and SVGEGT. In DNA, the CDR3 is TGTGCCAGCAGTTACTCGATATACACTGAAGCTTTCTTT. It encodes CASSYSIYTEAFF.

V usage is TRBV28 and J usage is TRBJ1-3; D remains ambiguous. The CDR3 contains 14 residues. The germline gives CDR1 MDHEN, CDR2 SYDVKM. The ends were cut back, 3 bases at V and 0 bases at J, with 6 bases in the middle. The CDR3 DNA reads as TGTGCCAGCAGTTTGAAGTTCTCTGGAAACACCATATATTTT. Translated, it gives CASSLKFSGNTIYF.

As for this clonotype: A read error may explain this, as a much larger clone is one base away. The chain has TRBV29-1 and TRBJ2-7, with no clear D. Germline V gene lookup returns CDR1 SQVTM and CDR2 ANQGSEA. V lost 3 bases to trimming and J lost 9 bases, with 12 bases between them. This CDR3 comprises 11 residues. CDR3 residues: CSVDYRAGQYF. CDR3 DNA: TGCAGCGTTGACTACAGAGCCGGGCAGTACTTC.

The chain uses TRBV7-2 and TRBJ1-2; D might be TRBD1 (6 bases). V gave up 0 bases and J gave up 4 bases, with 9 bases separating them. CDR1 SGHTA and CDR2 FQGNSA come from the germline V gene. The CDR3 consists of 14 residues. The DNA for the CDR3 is TGTGCCAGCAGCTTAGCTCAGGGGACCTATGGCTACACCTTC. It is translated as CASSLAQGTYGYTF.

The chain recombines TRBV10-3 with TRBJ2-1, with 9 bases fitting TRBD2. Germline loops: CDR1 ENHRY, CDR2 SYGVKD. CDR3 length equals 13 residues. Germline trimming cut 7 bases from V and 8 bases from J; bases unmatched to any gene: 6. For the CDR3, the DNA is TGTGCCATCATGCGGGAGGGTAGCGATGAGCAGTTCTTC. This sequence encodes CAIMREGSDEQFF.

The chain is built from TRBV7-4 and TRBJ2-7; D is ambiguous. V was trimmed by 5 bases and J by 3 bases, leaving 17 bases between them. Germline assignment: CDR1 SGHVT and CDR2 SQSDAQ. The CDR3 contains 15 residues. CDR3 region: CASSQNLTDCYEQYF. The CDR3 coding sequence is TGTGCCAGCAGCCAAAACTTAACAGACTGCTACGAGCAGTACTTC. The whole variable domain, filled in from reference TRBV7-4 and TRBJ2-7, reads GAGVSQSPRYKVAKRGRDVALRCDSISGHVTLYWYRQTLGQGSEVLTYSQSDAQRDKSGRPSGRFSAERPERSVSTLKIQRTEQGDSAVYLCASSQNLTDCYEQYFGPGTRLTVT.

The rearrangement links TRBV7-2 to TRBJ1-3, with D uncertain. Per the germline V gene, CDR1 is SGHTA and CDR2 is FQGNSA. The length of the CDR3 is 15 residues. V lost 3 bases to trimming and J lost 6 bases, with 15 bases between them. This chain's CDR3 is CASSFGPTSVNTIYF. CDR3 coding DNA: TGTGCCAGCAGCTTCGGGCCCACCTCCGTAAACACCATATATTTT.

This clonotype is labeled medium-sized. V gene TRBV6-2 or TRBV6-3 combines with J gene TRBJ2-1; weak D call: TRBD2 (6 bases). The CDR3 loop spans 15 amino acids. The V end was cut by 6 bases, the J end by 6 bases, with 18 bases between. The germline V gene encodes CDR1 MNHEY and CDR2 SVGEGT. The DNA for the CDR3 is TGTGCCAGCAGGGGCGGGGACGCCGACACCAATGAGCAGTTCTTC. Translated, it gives CASRGGDADTNEQFF.

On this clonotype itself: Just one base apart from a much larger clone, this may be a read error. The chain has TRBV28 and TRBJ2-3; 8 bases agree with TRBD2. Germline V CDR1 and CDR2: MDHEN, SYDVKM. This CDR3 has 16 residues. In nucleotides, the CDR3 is TGTGCCAGCAGCCTAGATAAGCGGGGGAGCACAGATGCGCAGTATTTT. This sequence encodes CASSLDKRGSTDAQYF. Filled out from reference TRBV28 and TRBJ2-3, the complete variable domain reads DVKVTQSSRYLVKRTGEKVFLECVQDMDHENMFWYRQDPGLGLRLIYFSYDVKMKEKGDIPEGYSVSREKKERFSLILESASTNQTSMYLCASSLDKRGSTDAQYFGPGTRLTVL.

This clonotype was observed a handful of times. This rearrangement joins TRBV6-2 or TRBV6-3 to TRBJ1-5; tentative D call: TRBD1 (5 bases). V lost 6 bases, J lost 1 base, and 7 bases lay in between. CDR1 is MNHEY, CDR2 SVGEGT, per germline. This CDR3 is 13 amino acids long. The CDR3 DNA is TGTGCCAGCAGCAGACAGAGCAATCAGCCCCAGCATTTT. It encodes CASSRQSNQPQHF.

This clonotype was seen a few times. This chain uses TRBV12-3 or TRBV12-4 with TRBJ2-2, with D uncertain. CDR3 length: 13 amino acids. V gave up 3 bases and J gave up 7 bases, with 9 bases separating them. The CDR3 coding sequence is TGTGCCAGCAGTTTGCGACGAATCGGGGAGCTGTTTTTT. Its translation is CASSLRRIGELFF.

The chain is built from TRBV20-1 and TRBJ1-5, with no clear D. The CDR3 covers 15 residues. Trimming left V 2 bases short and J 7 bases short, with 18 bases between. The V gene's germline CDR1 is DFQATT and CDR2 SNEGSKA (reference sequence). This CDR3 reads CSARTRRDRTQPQHF. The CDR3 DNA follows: TGCAGTGCTAGAACCCGAAGAGACCGGACCCAGCCCCAGCATTTT.

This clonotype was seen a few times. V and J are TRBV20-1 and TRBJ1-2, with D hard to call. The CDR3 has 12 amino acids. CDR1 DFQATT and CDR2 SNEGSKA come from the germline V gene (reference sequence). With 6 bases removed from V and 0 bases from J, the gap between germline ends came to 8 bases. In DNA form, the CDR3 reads TGCAGTGCCCCGACCGCTAACTATGGCTACACCTTC. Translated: CSAPTANYGYTF.

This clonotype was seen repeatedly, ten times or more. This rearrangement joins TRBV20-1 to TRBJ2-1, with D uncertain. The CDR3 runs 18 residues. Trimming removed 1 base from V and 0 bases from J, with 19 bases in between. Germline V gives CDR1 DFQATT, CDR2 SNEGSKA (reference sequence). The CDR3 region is CSARGVPLGMISYNEQFF. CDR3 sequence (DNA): TGCAGTGCTAGAGGTGTCCCGCTAGGAATGATCTCCTACAATGAGCAGTTCTTC.

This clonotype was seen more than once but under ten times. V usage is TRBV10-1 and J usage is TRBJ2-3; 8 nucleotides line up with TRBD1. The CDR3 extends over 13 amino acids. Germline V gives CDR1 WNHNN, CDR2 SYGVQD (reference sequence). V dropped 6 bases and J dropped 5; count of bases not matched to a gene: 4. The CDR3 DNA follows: TGCGCCAGCAGCGATGGACAGGGAGATACGCAGTATTTT. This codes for CASSDGQGDTQYF.

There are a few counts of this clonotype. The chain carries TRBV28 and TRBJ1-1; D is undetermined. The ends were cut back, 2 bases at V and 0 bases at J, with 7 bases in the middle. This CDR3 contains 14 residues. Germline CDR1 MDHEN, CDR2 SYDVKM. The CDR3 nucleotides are TGTGCCAGCAGTTTAACACGGGTGAACACTGAAGCTTTCTTT. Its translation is CASSLTRVNTEAFF.

The CDR3 nucleotides read TGTGCCAGCAGCCCGGACAGGGACAGTTCACCCCTCCACTTT. It yields the protein CASSPDRDSSPLHF. The chain joins TRBV3-1 to TRBJ1-6, with TRBD1 matching 8 bases. Germline trimming cut 4 bases from V and 9 bases from J; bases unmatched to any gene: 5. The CDR3 covers 14 residues. Germline CDR1 and CDR2: LGHDT and YNNKEL (reference sequence).

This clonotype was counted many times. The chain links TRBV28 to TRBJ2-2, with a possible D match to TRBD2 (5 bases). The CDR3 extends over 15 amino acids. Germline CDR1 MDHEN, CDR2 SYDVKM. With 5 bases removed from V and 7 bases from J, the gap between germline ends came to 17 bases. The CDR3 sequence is CASSARTLPLGELFF. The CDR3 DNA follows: TGTGCCAGCAGTGCCCGGACTCTCCCCCTCGGGGAGCTGTTTTTT.

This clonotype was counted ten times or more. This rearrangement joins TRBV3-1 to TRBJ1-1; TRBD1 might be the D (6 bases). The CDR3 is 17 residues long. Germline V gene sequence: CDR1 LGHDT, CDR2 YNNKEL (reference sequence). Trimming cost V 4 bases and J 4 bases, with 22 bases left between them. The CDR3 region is CASSLRVPYRGSTEAFF. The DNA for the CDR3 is TGTGCCAGCAGCCTGCGGGTCCCGTATAGGGGGAGCACTGAAGCTTTCTTT.